A selection of T cell receptor beta chains follows, all from one sample in a study of cytomegalovirus exposure and HLA in healthy donors. Sequencing was performed with immunoSEQ multiplex PCR; in TCRdb, only in-frame clones are kept and a portion is missing. The data show tens of thousands of clones, with around four fifths seen just once and 5% held by the top ten. The sample comprised PBMCs. The source is a male donor in good health and CMV-seropositive. The CDR3 runs from the conserved cysteine through the conserved F or W. A D gene is named only where the DNA matches it firmly. Not every row has a clone size; where given, it reads once, few, many or a size class.

.,TRBJ2-4,TRBV28,14,.,CASSRGAVQNIQYF,TGTGCCAGCAGCAGGGGGGCTGTACAAAACATTCAGTACTTC
.,TRBJ1-6,TRBV5-5,14,few,CASSRGSGNSPLHF,TGTGCCAGCAGCCGTGGTTCGGGTAATTCACCCCTCCACTTT
.,TRBJ2-7,TRBV19,15,.,CASSMGGGRVYEQYF,TGTGCCAGTAGTATGGGCGGGGGCCGAGTTTACGAGCAGTACTTC
TRBD2,TRBJ2-7,TRBV6-1,13,once,CASSPRGAYEQYF,TGTGCCAGCAGCCCGCGGGGGGCCTACGAGCAGTACTTC
TRBD1,TRBJ2-7,TRBV19,16,.,CASSIESGTGYYEQYF,TGTGCCAGTAGTATAGAATCCGGGACAGGGTACTACGAGCAGTACTTC
.,TRBJ1-2,TRBV14,14,.,CASSPILAGYGYTF,TGTGCCAGCAGCCCGATTTTGGCAGGCTATGGCTACACCTTC
TRBD1,TRBJ2-7,TRBV5-1,14,.,CASSFRTGAYEQYF,TGCGCCAGCAGCTTTCGGACAGGGGCCTACGAGCAGTACTTC
TRBD1,TRBJ2-1,TRBV27,16,.,CASSLFGTEKYNEQFF,TGTGCCAGCAGTTTGTTTGGGACAGAGAAGTACAATGAGCAGTTCTTC
.,TRBJ2-1,TRBV18,14,.,CASSPIAQGQEQFF,TGTGCCAGCTCACCAATCGCCCAGGGGCAAGAGCAGTTCTTC
.,TRBJ1-2,TRBV6-1,11,.,CASTVNYGYTF,TGTGCCAGCACGGTTAACTATGGCTACACCTTC
.,TRBJ1-4,TRBV15,13,.,CATSGPSGEKLFF,TGTGCCACCAGCGGTCCGTCGGGGGAAAAACTGTTTTTT
TRBD1,TRBJ1-5,TRBV19,14,.,CASSKGQGVRPQHF,TGTGCCAGTAGTAAAGGACAGGGAGTGAGACCCCAGCATTTT
.,TRBJ2-3,TRBV11-2,16,.,CASSLVSWGETDTQYF,TGTGCCAGCAGCTTAGTTTCGTGGGGGGAGACAGATACGCAGTATTTT
.,TRBJ1-1,TRBV4-3,14,.,CASSHRTPNTEAFF,TGCGCCAGCAGCCACCGCACACCGAACACTGAAGCTTTCTTT
.,TRBJ1-1,TRBV7-9,15,.,CASSLSRGLNTEAFF,TGTGCCAGCAGCCTAAGTCGAGGCCTGAACACTGAAGCTTTCTTT
.,TRBJ1-4,TRBV2,16,.,CASRITGFTTNEKLFF,TGTGCCAGCAGAATCACAGGGTTCACAACTAATGAAAAACTGTTTTTT
TRBD2,TRBJ2-3,TRBV6-6,14,.,CASSRQRGGDTQYF,TGTGCCAGCAGCCGTCAGCGGGGGGGCGATACGCAGTATTTT
.,TRBJ1-4,TRBV27,14,.,CASNGGTRNEKLFF,TGTGCCAGCAACGGGGGGACAAGAAATGAAAAACTGTTTTTT
.,TRBJ1-6,TRBV1,23,.,CTSSQTGTAVYCDSSSYNSPLHF,TGCACCAGCAGCCAAACCGGGACAGCGGTCTATTGTGACTCTAGCTCCTATAATTCACCCCTCCACTTT
TRBD1,TRBJ1-4,TRBV6-1,14,.,CASSEGTGGEKLFF,TGTGCCAGCAGTGAAGGGACAGGGGGTGAAAAACTGTTTTTT
.,TRBJ1-2,TRBV11-1,14,once,CASSLVGESYGYTF,TGTGCCAGCAGCTTAGTAGGGGAAAGCTATGGCTACACCTTC